The sequence of this T cell receptor beta chain was determined in a study of read filtering for tumor transcriptome and immune sequencing. At the level of the study: Transcriptome libraries were built from DNase-treated RNA. Per sample, TCR-region reads ranged about 4.05 to 11 million by IR-seq, roughly 75 to 1,400 by RNA-seq.

The V segment lost 2 bases and the J segment 2 bases; nucleotides outside the gene matches: 5. The CDR3 is 17 residues long. Germline assignment: CDR1 MNHEY and CDR2 SMNVEV (reference sequence). Molecular barcoded adaptors covering alpha/delta and beta/gamma chains were used on roughly 400 ng RNA. TCRdb re-called the reads with MiXCR, one entry per CDR3 protein. The sample holds around 50,000 distinct CDR3 sequences; 20% to 25% are singletons and the top ten take about a sixth. This clonotype was observed a few times. The chain is built from TRBV27 and TRBJ2-5; 13 bases map to TRBD2. The sequencing sample was made of a population of CD138-negative cells sorted from bone marrow. The origin of this receptor is a donor aged 40 or older with multiple myeloma. This CDR3 reads CASSLRGLAGRQETQYF. CDR3 DNA: TGTGCCAGCAGTTTAAGGGGACTAGCGGGGAGACAAGAGACCCAGTACTTC.